This is a list of T cell receptor beta chains from one sample in a study of radiation and T cells in renal cell carcinoma. Sequenced by immunoSEQ multiplex PCR; TCRdb stores in-frame clones only, minus some. The sample comprises 30,000 to 40,000 clones, approximately 81% of which are singletons, and approximately 33% rests with the top ten. This specimen consisted of blood, obtained from a patient whose treatment included radiotherapy and nephrectomy. The receptors come from a man aged 55 to 70 with renal cell carcinoma. The CDR3 runs from the conserved cysteine through the conserved F or W. D genes are given only for firm matches. The listing skips clone size in some rows; elsewhere it reads once, few, many or a size class.

TRBV13,TRBD1,TRBJ1-4,NA,TGTGCCAGCAGCTTTCTAAAGGGGGCGAATGAAAAACTGTTTTTT,CASSFLKGANEKLFF
TRBV5-6,TRBD1,TRBJ1-1,NA,TGTGCCAGCAGCACACTCAGGGGGTTGAACACTGAAGCTTTCTTT,CASSTLRGLNTEAFF
TRBV5-1,TRBD2,TRBJ2-1,NA,TGCGCCAGCAGCTTGGGAGGAACTAGCGGGAGTATAAATGAGCAGTTCTTC,CASSLGGTSGSINEQFF
TRBV5-4,NA,TRBJ2-7,once,TGTGCCAGCAGCTTCTATGATCGGTCGGGGCAGTACTTC,CASSFYDRSGQYF
TRBV10-3,TRBD2,TRBJ2-7,NA,TGTGCCATCAGTGAGGGTGGACTAGCGACCCTCTACGAGCAGTACTTC,CAISEGGLATLYEQYF
TRBV2,NA,TRBJ2-2,NA,TGTGCCAGCGAACTCGATGGGAACACCGGGGAGCTGTTTTTT,CASELDGNTGELFF
TRBV2,NA,TRBJ2-7,NA,TGTGCCAGCAGTGAATTGGCGGAGTTCCACGAGCAGTACTTC,CASSELAEFHEQYF
TRBV27,NA,TRBJ1-6,NA,TGTGCCAGCAGTTTAGGGCCCTCCTCAAGCTCCTATAATTCACCCCTCCACTTT,CASSLGPSSSSYNSPLHF
TRBV29-1,TRBD2,TRBJ2-3,NA,TGCAGCGCCCTGACTAGCGGGATAACAGATACGCAGTATTTT,CSALTSGITDTQYF
TRBV7-3,NA,TRBJ2-2,NA,TGTGCCAGCAGCCCCGCAGGGGTTGGCGGGGAGCTGTTTTTT,CASSPAGVGGELFF
TRBV7-2,NA,TRBJ1-6,NA,TGTGCCAGCAGCTTACAGGGGAATTCACCCCTCCACTTT,CASSLQGNSPLHF
TRBV15,NA,TRBJ2-7,NA,TGTGCCACCAGCAGAGATTTAGCAGCCTACGAGCAGTACTTC,CATSRDLAAYEQYF
TRBV18,NA,TRBJ1-1,NA,TGTGCCAGCTCATCCACGCCACCCTACCAGACAATTCGGAGATCGGAGACTGAAGCTTTCTTT,CASSSTPPYQTIRRSETEAFF
TRBV9,NA,TRBJ2-3,NA,TGTGCCAGCAGCCCGAATTATTTCGGTGGAGATACGCAGTATTTT,CASSPNYFGGDTQYF
TRBV6-6,NA,TRBJ2-5,NA,TGTGCCAGCAGTTACTCGAGACAGCGGGAGACCCAGTACTTC,CASSYSRQRETQYF
TRBV14,NA,TRBJ2-1,NA,TGTGCCAGCAGCCAAGATTTAGGTGTCAGGTCCCAGTTCTTC,CASSQDLGVRSQFF
TRBV6-6,NA,TRBJ2-1,NA,TGTGCCAGCAAAATGTGGGGGAATGAGCAGTTCTTC,CASKMWGNEQFF
TRBV7-3,NA,TRBJ2-7,NA,TGTGCCAGCAGCGCCTGGGAAAACTCTTTTTCCTACGAGCAGTACTTC,CASSAWENSFSYEQYF
TRBV10-1,TRBD1,TRBJ2-1,NA,TGCGCCAGCAGTGAGTCGACAGGGGAGGCCTACAATGAGCAGTTCTTC,CASSESTGEAYNEQFF
TRBV7-9,NA,TRBJ1-4,NA,TGTGCCAGCAGCGCCCTGAGTGAAAAACTGTTTTTT,CASSALSEKLFF
TRBV18,TRBD1,TRBJ2-3,NA,TGTGCCAGCTCACCTCTGGACAGGGGAAGCACAGATACGCAGTATTTT,CASSPLDRGSTDTQYF
TRBV7-8,NA,TRBJ2-5,NA,TGTGCCAGCAGCTTGGGGACGGTACAAGAGACCCAGTACTTC,CASSLGTVQETQYF
TRBV7-2,TRBD2,TRBJ2-7,NA,TGTGCCAGCAGAACTAGCGGGGACGCCTACGAGCAGTACTTC,CASRTSGDAYEQYF
TRBV9,NA,TRBJ2-3,NA,TGTGCCAGCGGGCTCGAGGGTACTAGCACAGATACGCAGTATTTT,CASGLEGTSTDTQYF
TRBV7-2,NA,TRBJ2-7,NA,TGTGCCAGCAGCTCCCAAAGAGCCCACGAGCAGTACTTC,CASSSQRAHEQYF
TRBV6-6,TRBD1,TRBJ2-1,NA,TGTGCCAGCAGCTACCGGCAGGGGGAGTCGTTCTTC,CASSYRQGESFF
TRBV4-1,NA,TRBJ1-1,NA,TGCGCCAGCAGCCAAGCCGGCAGCGTGAACACTGAAGCTTTCTTT,CASSQAGSVNTEAFF
TRBV10-3,NA,TRBJ2-5,NA,TGTGCCATCAGTGAGTCAATGGGACCAGGGGGGGAGACCCAGTACTTC,CAISESMGPGGETQYF
TRBV6-4,TRBD1,TRBJ1-4,few,TGTGCCAAAACTCAGGGGGCTGCTAATGAAAAACTGTTTTTT,CAKTQGAANEKLFF
TRBV7-9,TRBD2,TRBJ2-7,NA,TGTGCCAGCAGCTTAGTTACGGGACTAGCGGGCCAGAAGTACTTC,CASSLVTGLAGQKYF
TRBV7-9,NA,TRBJ1-2,NA,TGTGCCAGCAGCTTAGAGTGGGGGCGAGGCTATGGCTACACCTTC,CASSLEWGRGYGYTF
TRBV5-1,TRBD1,TRBJ2-4,NA,TGCGCCAGCAGCGACGACAGGGGGCTAAACATTCAGTACTTC,CASSDDRGLNIQYF
TRBV19,NA,TRBJ2-7,NA,TGTGCCAGTAGTATGTTGTGGGACCAGACCTACGAGCAGTACTTC,CASSMLWDQTYEQYF
TRBV2,NA,TRBJ1-3,NA,TGTGCCAGCAGAGTTGACTATTCCTCTGGAAACACCATATATTTT,CASRVDYSSGNTIYF
TRBV6-1,NA,TRBJ2-1,NA,TGTGCCAGCAGTACTAGCAGTGAGCAGTTCTTC,CASSTSSEQFF
TRBV14,NA,TRBJ1-5,NA,TGTGCCAGCAGCCAGGCAGTAAATCAGCCCCAGCATTTT,CASSQAVNQPQHF
TRBV14,NA,TRBJ1-4,once,TGTGCCAGCAGCCAAGATGGGAGTACTAAACTGTTTTTT,CASSQDGSTKLFF
TRBV28,NA,TRBJ2-3,NA,TGTGCCAGCAGTAAGACAGGACCTGGCACAGATACGCAGTATTTT,CASSKTGPGTDTQYF
TRBV9,NA,TRBJ1-3,NA,TGTGCCAGCAGCGTAGTGGGAGGAAACACCATATATTTT,CASSVVGGNTIYF
TRBV7-6,NA,TRBJ1-2,NA,TGTGCCAGCAGCCAGGGGAACTATGGGGGCTACACCTTC,CASSQGNYGGYTF
TRBV7-2,NA,TRBJ1-2,few,TGTGCCAGCAGCGGCCTCACATTAGATCTTGGCTACACCTTC,CASSGLTLDLGYTF
TRBV5-4,NA,TRBJ2-1,NA,TGTGCCAGCAGCTTCAGCGGCAGCTCCTACAATGAGCAGTTCTTC,CASSFSGSSYNEQFF
TRBV27,NA,TRBJ1-3,many,TGTGCCAGCAGTTTGACGGGGGTAGGGGGAAACACCATATATTTT,CASSLTGVGGNTIYF
TRBV6-1,TRBD1,TRBJ2-7,NA,TGTGCCAGCAGTGCAGTGGGAACAGGGGGTAAATACGAGCAGTACTTC,CASSAVGTGGKYEQYF
TRBV30,NA,TRBJ2-1,NA,TGTGCCTGGAGTCCTAATATAGGGACCAGCGGAGGCCAGTTCTTC,CAWSPNIGTSGGQFF
TRBV5-1,TRBD2,TRBJ2-2,NA,TGCGCCAGCAGCTTGTTAGCGGGAGCTGGGGAGCTGTTTTTT,CASSLLAGAGELFF
TRBV29-1,TRBD1,TRBJ1-5,NA,TGCAGCGTCCAAACAGGGGCCATCAATCAGCCCCAGCATTTT,CSVQTGAINQPQHF
TRBV19,NA,TRBJ2-5,few,TGTGCCAGTAATGGTTTCGGTCAAGAGACCCAGTACTTC,CASNGFGQETQYF
TRBV5-4,TRBD2,TRBJ2-7,NA,TGTGCCAGCAGCTTGGGACTAGCGGGAGGCCCGCATTTGTACGAGCAGTACTTC,CASSLGLAGGPHLYEQYF
TRBV7-8,NA,TRBJ2-5,NA,TGTGCCAGCACCCCGGGACACCGAGAGACCCAGTACTTC,CASTPGHRETQYF
TRBV19,TRBD2,TRBJ2-7,NA,TGTGCCAGTAGTATGCTACTAGCGGGGGGGCTCTACGAGCAGTACTTC,CASSMLLAGGLYEQYF
TRBV7-3,TRBD1,TRBJ1-1,NA,TGTGCCAGCAGCGATGACAGGGGAGCTGAAGCTTTCTTT,CASSDDRGAEAFF
TRBV30,NA,TRBJ2-7,NA,TGTGCCTGGAGTGCGTCTCTGGGGGACTACGAGCAGTACTTC,CAWSASLGDYEQYF
TRBV5-8,TRBD1,TRBJ2-5,NA,TGTGCCAGCAGCTTCTTGACAGGGGCCACCTGGGACGACCAGTACTTC,CASSFLTGATWDDQYF
TRBV27,NA,TRBJ2-2,NA,TGTGCCAGCAGTTTATTAGGGCGAAAGGGGGAGCTGTTTTTT,CASSLLGRKGELFF